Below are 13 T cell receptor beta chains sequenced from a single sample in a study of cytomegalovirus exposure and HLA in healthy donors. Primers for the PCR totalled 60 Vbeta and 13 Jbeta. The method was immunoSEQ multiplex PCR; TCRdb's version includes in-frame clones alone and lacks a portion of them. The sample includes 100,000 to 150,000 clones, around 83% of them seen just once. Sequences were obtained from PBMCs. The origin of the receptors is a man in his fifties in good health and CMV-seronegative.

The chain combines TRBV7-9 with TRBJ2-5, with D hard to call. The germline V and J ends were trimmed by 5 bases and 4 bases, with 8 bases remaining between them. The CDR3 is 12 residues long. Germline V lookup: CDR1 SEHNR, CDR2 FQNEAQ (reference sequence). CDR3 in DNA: TGTGCCAGCAGCCACCCTAGAGAGACCCAGTACTTC. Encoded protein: CASSHPRETQYF.

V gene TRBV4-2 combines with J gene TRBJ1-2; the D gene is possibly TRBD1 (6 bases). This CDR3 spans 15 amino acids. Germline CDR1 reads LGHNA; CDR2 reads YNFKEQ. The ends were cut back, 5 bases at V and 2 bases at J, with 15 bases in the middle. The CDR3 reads CASSSSDSGNYGYTF. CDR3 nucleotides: TGTGCCAGCAGCTCTTCGGACAGTGGAAACTATGGCTACACCTTC.

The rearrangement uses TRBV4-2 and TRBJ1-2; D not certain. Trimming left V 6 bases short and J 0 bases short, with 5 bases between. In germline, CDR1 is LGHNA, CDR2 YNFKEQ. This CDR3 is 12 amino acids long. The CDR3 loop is CASSVSNYGYTF. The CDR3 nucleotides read TGTGCCAGCAGTGTCTCTAACTATGGCTACACCTTC.

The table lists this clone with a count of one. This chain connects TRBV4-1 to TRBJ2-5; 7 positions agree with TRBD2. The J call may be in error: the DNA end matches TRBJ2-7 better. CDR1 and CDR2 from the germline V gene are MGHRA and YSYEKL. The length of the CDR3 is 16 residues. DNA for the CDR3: TGCGCCAGCAGCCAAGATCACGGGGGGAGCTCCTACGAGCAGTACTTC. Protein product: CASSQDHGGSSYEQYF.

The CDR3 here is CASSYLAAGYSEQYF. As DNA, the CDR3 is TGTGCCAGCAGTTACTTGGCAGCGGGGTACTCCGAGCAGTACTTC. This rearrangement joins TRBV6-5 to TRBJ2-5, with 7 bases fitting TRBD2. The DNA end is more similar to TRBJ2-7, so the J call may be wrong. The germline CDR1 and CDR2 sequences are MNHEY and SVGAGI. CDR3 length: 15 residues.

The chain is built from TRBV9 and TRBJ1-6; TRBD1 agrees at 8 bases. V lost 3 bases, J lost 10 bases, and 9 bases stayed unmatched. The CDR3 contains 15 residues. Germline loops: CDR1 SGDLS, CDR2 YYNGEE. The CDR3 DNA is TGTGCCAGCAGCGCCCGACAGGGGTCTAGCTCACCCCTCCACTTT. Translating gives CASSARQGSSSPLHF. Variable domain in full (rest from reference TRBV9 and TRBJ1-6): DSGVTQTPKHLITATGQRVTLRCSPRSGDLSVYWYQQSLDQGLQFLIQYYNGEERAKGNILERFSAQQFPDLHSELNLSSLELGDSALYFCASSARQGSSSPLHFGNGTRLTVT.

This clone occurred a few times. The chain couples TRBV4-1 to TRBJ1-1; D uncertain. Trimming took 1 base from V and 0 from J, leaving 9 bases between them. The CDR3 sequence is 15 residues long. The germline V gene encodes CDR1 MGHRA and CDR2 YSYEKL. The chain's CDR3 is CASSQGAGMNTEAFF. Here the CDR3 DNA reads TGCGCCAGCAGCCAAGGAGCGGGAATGAACACTGAAGCTTTCTTT.

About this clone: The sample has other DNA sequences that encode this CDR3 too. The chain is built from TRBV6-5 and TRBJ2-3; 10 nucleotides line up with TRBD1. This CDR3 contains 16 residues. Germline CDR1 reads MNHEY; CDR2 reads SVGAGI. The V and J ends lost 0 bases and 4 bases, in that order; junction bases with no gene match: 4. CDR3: CASSYSGTGDADTQYF. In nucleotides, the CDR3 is TGTGCCAGCAGTTACTCCGGGACAGGGGATGCAGATACGCAGTATTTT.

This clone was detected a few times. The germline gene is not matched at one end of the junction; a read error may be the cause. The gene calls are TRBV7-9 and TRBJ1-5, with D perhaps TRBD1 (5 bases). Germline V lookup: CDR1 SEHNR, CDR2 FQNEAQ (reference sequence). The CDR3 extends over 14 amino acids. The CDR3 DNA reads TGTGCCAGCACCCTAGGGGCAGACAATCAGCCCCGGCATTTT. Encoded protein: CASTLGADNQPRHF.

The CDR3 nucleotides read TGTGCCAGCAGTGAAGATGGAGGCGGACTTCACCGGCGGGGTGAAGCTTTCTTT. Its translation: CASSEDGGGLHRRGEAFF. The rearrangement uses TRBV2 and TRBJ1-1; no reliable D call. V lost 1 base to trimming and J lost 7 bases, with 25 bases between them. Germline lookup yields CDR1 SNHLY and CDR2 FYNNEI. The CDR3 is 18 residues long.

CDR3 DNA sequence: TGTGCCAGCAGCACCTATACCCCGGGGGGGGAGCTGTTTTTT. It is translated as CASSTYTPGGELFF. The chain employs TRBV7-2 and TRBJ2-2; TRBD2 might be the D (5 bases). Germline V gene data show CDR1 as SGHTA and CDR2 as FQGNSA. Trimming took off 5 bases at V and 8 bases at J, with 15 bases between the two ends. CDR3 length: 14 residues.

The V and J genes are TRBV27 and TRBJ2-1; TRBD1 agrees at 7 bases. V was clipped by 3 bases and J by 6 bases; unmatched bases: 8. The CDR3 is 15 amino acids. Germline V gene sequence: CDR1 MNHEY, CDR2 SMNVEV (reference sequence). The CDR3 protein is CASSFEGALSNEQFF. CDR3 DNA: TGTGCCAGCAGTTTCGAGGGGGCCCTTTCCAATGAGCAGTTCTTC.

DNA for the CDR3: TGTGCCAGCAGCACCACAGGCAACACTGAAGCTTTCTTT. Residues: CASSTTGNTEAFF. The chain uses TRBV5-8 and TRBJ1-1, with a tentative D call TRBD1 (5 bases). CDR3 length: 13 residues. Germline V gene lookup returns CDR1 SGHTS and CDR2 YDEGEE. Trimming removed 4 bases at V and 2 bases at J, with 9 bases between. The complete variable domain, with remaining parts taken from reference TRBV5-8 and TRBJ1-1, reads EAGVTQSPTHLIKTRGQQATLRCSPISGHTSVYWYQQALGLGLQFLLWYDEGEERNRGNFPPRFSGRQFPNYSSELNVNALELEDSALYLCASSTTGNTEAFFGQGTRLTVV.